A single T cell receptor beta chain is shown here with its context. Data came from immunoSEQ multiplex PCR; TCRdb stores just in-frame clones and leaves some out. The sample consists of about 120,000 clones, around 80% of them appearing once. This entry is derived from a study of blood T cell repertoires in COVID-19. Study-wide context: The origin of the acute and convalescent COVID-19 samples was the United States, Italy and Spain.

Per the germline V gene, CDR1 is MNHEY and CDR2 is SVGAGI. This CDR3 comprises 15 residues. Trimming removed 5 bases from V and 0 bases from J; junction bases left unmatched: 3. The chain links TRBV6-5 to TRBJ1-5; TRBD1 matches at 8 bases. The receptor comes from a man in his 60s with active or convalescent COVID-19. Sequencing was done on a sample of peripheral blood. Here the CDR3 DNA reads TGTGCCAGCAGTCGACAGGGGAATAGCAATCAGCCCCAGCATTTT. Its protein product is CASSRQGNSNQPQHF.